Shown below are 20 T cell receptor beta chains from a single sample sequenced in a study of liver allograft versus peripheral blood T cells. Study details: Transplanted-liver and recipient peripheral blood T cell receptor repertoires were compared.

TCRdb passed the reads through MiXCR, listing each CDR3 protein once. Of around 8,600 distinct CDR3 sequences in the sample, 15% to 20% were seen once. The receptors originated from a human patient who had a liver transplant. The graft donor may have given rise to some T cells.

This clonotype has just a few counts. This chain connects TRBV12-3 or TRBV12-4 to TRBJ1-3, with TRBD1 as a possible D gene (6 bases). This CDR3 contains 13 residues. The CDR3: CAGGGLPGNTIYF. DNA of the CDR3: TGTGCGGGAGGGGGACTCCCTGGAAACACCATATATTTT.

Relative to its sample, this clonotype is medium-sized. In DNA form, the CDR3 reads TGTGCCATCGGCCGGACGGTGAGCTCCTACGAGCAGTACTTC. It yields the protein CAIGRTVSSYEQYF. The genes are TRBV10-3 and TRBJ2-7; D is unclear. The germline V gene has CDR1 ENHRY and CDR2 SYGVKD. This CDR3 has 14 residues. The ends were cut back, 8 bases at V and 0 bases at J, with 14 bases in the middle.

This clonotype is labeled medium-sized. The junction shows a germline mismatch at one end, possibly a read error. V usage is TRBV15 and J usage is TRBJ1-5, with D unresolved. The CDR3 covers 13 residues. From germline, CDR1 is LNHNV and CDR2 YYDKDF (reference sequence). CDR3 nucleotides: TGTGCCACCAGCGGAGACAACAATCAGCCCCAGCATTTT. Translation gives CATSGDNNQPQHF.

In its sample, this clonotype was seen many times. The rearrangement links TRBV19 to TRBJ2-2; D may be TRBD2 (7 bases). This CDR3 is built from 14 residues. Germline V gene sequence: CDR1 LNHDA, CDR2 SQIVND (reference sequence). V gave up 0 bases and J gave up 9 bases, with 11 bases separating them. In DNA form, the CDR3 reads TGTGCCAGTAGTATAGACGGGGGGCGCCGGGAGCTGTTTTTT. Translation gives CASSIDGGRRELFF.

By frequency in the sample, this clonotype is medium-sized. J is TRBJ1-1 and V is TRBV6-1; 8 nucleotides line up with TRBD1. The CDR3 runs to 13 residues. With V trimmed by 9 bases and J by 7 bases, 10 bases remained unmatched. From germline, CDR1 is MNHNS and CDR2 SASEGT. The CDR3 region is CASSRGQKNEAFF. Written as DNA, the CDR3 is TGTGCCAGTAGCAGGGGGCAGAAAAATGAAGCTTTCTTT.

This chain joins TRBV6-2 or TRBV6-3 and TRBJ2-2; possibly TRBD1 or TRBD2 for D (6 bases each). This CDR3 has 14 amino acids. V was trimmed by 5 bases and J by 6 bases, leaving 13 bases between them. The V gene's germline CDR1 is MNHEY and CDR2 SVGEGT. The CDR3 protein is CASSPHRDSGELFF. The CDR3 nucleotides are TGTGCCAGCAGTCCCCACAGGGACTCCGGGGAGCTGTTTTTT.

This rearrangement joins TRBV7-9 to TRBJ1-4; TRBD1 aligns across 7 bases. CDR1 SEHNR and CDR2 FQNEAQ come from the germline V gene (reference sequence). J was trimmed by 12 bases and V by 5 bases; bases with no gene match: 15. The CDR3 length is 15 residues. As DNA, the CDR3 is TGTGCCAGCAGCCCAGAGGGTAGAGACAGGGAAGAACTGTTTTTT. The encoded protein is CASSPEGRDREELFF. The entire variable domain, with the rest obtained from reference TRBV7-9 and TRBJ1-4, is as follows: DTGVSQNPRHKITKRGQNVTFRCDPISEHNRLYWYRQTLGQGPEFLTYFQNEAQLEKSRLLSDRFSAERPKGSFSTLEIQRTEQGDSAMYLCASSPEGRDREELFFGSGTQLSVL.

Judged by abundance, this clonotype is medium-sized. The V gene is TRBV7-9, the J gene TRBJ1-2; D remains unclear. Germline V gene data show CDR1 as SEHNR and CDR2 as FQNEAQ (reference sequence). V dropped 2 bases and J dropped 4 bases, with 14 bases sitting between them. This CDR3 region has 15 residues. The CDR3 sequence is CASSLREDEGYGYTF. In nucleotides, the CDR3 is TGTGCCAGCAGCTTACGGGAGGACGAGGGCTATGGCTACACCTTC.

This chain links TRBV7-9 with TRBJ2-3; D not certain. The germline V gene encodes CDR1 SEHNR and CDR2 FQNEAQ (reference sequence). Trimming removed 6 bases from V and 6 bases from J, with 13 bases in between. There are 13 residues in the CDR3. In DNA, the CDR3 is TGTGCCAGCAGGTTCCCTTCTGGGGATACGCAGTATTTT. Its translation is CASRFPSGDTQYF.

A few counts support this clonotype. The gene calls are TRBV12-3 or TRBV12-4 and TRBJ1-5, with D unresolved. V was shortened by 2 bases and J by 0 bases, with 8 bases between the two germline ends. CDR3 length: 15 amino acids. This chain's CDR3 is CASSLNSFSNQPQHF. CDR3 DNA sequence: TGTGCCAGCAGTTTAAACTCCTTTAGCAATCAGCCCCAGCATTTT.

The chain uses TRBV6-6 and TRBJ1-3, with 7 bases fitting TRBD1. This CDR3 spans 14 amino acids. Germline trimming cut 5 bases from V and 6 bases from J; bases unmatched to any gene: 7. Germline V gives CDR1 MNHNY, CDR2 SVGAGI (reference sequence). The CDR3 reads CASSTGTALNTIYF. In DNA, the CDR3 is TGTGCCAGCAGTACTGGGACAGCACTAAACACCATATATTTT.

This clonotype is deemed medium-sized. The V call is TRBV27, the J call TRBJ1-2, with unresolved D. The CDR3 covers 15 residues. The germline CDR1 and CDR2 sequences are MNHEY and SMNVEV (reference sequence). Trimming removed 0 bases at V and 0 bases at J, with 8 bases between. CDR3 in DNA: TGTGCCAGCAGTTTATCCCCCGCGACTAACTATGGCTACACCTTC. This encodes CASSLSPATNYGYTF.

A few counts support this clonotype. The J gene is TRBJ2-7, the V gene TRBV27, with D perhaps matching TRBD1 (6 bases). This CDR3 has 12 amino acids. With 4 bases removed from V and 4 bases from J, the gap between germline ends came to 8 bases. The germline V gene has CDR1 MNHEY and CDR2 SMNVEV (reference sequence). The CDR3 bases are TGTGCCAGCAGTTACCAGGGGTACGAGCAGTACTTC. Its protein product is CASSYQGYEQYF.

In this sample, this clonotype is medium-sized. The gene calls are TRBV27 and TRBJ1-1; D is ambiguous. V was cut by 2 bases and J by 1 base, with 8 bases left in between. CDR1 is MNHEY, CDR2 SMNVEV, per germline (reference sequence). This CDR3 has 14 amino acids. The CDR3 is CASSLRATNTEAFF. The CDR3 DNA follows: TGTGCCAGCAGTTTACGGGCTACGAACACTGAAGCTTTCTTT.

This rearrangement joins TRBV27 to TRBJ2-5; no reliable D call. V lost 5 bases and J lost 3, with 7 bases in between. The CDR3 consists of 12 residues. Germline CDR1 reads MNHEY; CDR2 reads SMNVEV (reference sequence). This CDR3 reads CASSPDEETQYF. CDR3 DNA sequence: TGTGCCAGCAGTCCCGACGAAGAGACCCAGTACTTC.

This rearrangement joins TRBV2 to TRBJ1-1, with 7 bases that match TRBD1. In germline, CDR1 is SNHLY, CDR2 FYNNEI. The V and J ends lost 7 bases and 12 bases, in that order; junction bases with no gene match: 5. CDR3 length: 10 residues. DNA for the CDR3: TGTGCCAGCATTGGGACAGAGACTTTCTTT. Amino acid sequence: CASIGTETFF.

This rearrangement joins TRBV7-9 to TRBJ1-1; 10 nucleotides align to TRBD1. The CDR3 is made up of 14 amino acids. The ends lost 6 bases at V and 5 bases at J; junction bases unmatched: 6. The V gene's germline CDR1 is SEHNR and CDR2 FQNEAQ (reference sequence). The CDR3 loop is CASSFRDRGTEAFF. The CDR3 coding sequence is TGTGCCAGCAGTTTCCGGGACAGGGGAACTGAAGCTTTCTTT.

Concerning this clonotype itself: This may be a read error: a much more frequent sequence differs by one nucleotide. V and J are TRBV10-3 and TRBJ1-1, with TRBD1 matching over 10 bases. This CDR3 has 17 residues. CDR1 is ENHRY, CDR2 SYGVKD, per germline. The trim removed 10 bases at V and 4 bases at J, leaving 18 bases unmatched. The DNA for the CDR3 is TGTGCCAGCAGAGATCAGGGGGGGGACAGGGGATTCACTGAAGCTTTCTTT. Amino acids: CASRDQGGDRGFTEAFF.

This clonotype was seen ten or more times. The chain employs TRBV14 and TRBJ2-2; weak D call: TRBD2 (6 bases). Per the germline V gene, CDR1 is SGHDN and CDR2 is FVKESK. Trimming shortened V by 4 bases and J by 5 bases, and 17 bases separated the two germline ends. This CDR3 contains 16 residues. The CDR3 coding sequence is TGTGCCAGCAGCCCGAGGGGAGTAGGACTAACCGGGGAGCTGTTTTTT. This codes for CASSPRGVGLTGELFF. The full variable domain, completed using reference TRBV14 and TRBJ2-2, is EAGVTQFPSHSVIEKGQTVTLRCDPISGHDNLYWYRRVMGKEIKFLLHFVKESKQDESGMPNNRFLAERTGGTYSTLKVQPAELEDSGVYFCASSPRGVGLTGELFFGEGSRLTVL.

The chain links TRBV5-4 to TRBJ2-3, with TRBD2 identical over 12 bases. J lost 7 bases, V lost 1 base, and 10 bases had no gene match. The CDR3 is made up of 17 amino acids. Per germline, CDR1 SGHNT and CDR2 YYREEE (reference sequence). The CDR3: CASSLKALAGGPNTQYF. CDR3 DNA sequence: TGTGCCAGCAGCTTGAAGGCCCTAGCGGGGGGGCCGAATACGCAGTATTTT.